These T cell receptor beta chains were read from a single sample in a study of post-analysis software for immune sequencing data. TCRdb fed the PCR reads into MiXCR, producing one record per CDR3 protein. The table shows roughly 700,000 distinct CDR3 sequences, with about 32% occurring only once. The sample comprised blood. The receptors were sampled from a girl between 10 and 17 years old with multiple sclerosis. The CDR3 runs from the conserved cysteine through the conserved F or W. A D gene is named only where the DNA matches it firmly. The size of a clone is reported for some rows only, either as once, few or many, or as a class for expanded clones.

J | size | length | V | D | DNA | CDR3
TRBJ2-7 | few | 14 | TRBV6-5 | TRBD2 | TGTGCCAGCAGTTACTCCGGACTAGCCTACGAGCAGTACTTC | CASSYSGLAYEQYF
TRBJ1-1 | . | 14 | TRBV20-1 | TRBD1 | TGCAGTGCTAGTGTCGCAGGGGGGAACACTGAAGCTTTCTTT | CSASVAGGNTEAFF
TRBJ2-3 | few | 14 | TRBV5-1 | . | TGCGCCAGCAGCTTGGCCCCAGACACAGATACGCAGTATTTT | CASSLAPDTDTQYF
TRBJ2-3 | many | 15 | TRBV10-3 | . | TGTGCCATCAGTGAACAGGGAATCGGCACAGATACGCAGTATTTT | CAISEQGIGTDTQYF
TRBJ1-2 | . | 13 | TRBV5-1 | . | TGCGCCAGCAGTCTAGACAGCTACTATGACTACACCTTC | CASSLDSYYDYTF
TRBJ2-5 | many | 13 | TRBV20-1 | . | TGCAGTGCTAGAGGGAGGGGCCGGGCTGCCCAGTACTTC | CSARGRGRAAQYF
TRBJ1-1 | . | 14 | TRBV5-1 | TRBD1 | TGCGCCAGCAGTGGGACAGGAGCGAACACTGAAGCTTTCTTT | CASSGTGANTEAFF
TRBJ2-5 | . | 14 | TRBV20-1 | TRBD2 | TGCAGTGCTTTAGGACTAGCGGGGGTCAATGAGCAGTACTTC | CSALGLAGVNEQYF
TRBJ2-4 | . | 14 | TRBV7-2 | . | TGTGCCAGCAGCTTGGTGCGGGGAAAAAACATTCAGTACTTC | CASSLVRGKNIQYF
TRBJ2-1 | . | 15 | TRBV29-1 | TRBD2 | TGCAGCGTAGCGGCTAGCGGGGGGCATTACAATGAGCAGTTCTTC | CSVAASGGHYNEQFF
TRBJ1-5 | few | 13 | TRBV7-2 | . | TGTGCCAGCAGCGTCCGGGACAATCAGCCCCAGCATTTT | CASSVRDNQPQHF
TRBJ2-7 | few | 14 | TRBV29-1 | . | TGCAGCGTTGAAGGTTTGAACAAGCTGGGCGAGCAGTACTTC | CSVEGLNKLGEQYF
TRBJ2-3 | few | 14 | TRBV11-2 | . | TGTGCCAGCAGCCCTCTGGCCCGAGCAGATACGCAGTATTTT | CASSPLARADTQYF
TRBJ2-2 | few | 15 | TRBV28 | . | TGTGCCAGCAGTTTACGAATGCTTAACACCGGGGAGCTGTTTTTT | CASSLRMLNTGELFF